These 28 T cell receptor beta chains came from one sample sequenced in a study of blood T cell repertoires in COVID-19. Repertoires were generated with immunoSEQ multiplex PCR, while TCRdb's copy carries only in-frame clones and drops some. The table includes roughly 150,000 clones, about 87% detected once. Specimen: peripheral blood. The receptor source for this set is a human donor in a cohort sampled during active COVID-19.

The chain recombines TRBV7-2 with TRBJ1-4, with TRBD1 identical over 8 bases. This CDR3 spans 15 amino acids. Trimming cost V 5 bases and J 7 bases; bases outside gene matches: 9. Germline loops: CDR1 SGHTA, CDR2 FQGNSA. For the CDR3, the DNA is TGTGCCAGCAGCCTGATGAGACAGGGGTTTGAAAAACTGTTTTTT. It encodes CASSLMRQGFEKLFF.

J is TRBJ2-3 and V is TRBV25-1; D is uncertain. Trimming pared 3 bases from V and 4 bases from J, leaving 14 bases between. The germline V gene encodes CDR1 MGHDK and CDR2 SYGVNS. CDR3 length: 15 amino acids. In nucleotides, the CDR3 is TGTGCCAGCAGTGATTGGTCGGAGACCGCAGATACGCAGTATTTT. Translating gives CASSDWSETADTQYF.

This chain's CDR3 is CASSLQGGSYEQYF. CDR3 bases: TGTGCCAGCAGCCTCCAGGGGGGTTCCTACGAGCAGTACTTC. The chain couples TRBV7-9 to TRBJ2-7, with D tentatively TRBD1 (7 bases). Trimming removed 5 bases at V and 1 base at J, with 12 bases between. Germline loops: CDR1 SEHNR, CDR2 FQNEAQ (reference sequence). The CDR3 has 14 amino acids.

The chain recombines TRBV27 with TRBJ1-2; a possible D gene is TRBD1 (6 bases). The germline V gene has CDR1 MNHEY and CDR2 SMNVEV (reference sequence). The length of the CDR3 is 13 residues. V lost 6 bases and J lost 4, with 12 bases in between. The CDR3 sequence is CASSLEGGYGYTF. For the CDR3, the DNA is TGTGCCAGCAGCTTAGAAGGGGGCTATGGCTACACCTTC.

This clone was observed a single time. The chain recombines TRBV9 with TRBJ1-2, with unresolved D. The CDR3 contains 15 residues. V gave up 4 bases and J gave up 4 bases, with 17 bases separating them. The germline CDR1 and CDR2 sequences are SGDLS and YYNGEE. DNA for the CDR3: TGTGCCAGCAGCCCACCCCCAGAGGGCATCTATGGCTACACCTTC. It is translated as CASSPPPEGIYGYTF.

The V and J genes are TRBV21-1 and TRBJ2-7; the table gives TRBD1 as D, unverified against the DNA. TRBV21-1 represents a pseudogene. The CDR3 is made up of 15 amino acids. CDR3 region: CASSPKSGTTYEQYV. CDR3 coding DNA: TGTGCCAGCAGCCCCAAATCGGGGACAACGTACGAGCAGTACGTC.

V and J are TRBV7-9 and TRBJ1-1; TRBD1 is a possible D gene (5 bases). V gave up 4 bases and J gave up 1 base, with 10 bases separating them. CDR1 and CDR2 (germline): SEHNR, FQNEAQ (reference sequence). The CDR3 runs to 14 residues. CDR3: CASSSPTANTEAFF. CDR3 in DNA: TGTGCCAGCAGCTCGCCGACAGCGAACACTGAAGCTTTCTTT.

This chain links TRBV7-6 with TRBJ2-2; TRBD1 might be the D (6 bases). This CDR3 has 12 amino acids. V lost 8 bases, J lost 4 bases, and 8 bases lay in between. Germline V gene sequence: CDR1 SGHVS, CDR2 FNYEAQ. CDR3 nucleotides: TGTGCCAGCGGGACAATCACCGGGGAGCTGTTTTTT. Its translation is CASGTITGELFF.

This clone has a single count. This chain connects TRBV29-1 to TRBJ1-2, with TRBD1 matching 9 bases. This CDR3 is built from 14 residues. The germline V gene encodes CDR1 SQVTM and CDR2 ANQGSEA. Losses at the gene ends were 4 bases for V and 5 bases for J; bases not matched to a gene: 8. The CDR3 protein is CSVGAPGTGYGYTF. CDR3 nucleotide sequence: TGCAGCGTTGGGGCCCCCGGGACAGGGTATGGCTACACCTTC.

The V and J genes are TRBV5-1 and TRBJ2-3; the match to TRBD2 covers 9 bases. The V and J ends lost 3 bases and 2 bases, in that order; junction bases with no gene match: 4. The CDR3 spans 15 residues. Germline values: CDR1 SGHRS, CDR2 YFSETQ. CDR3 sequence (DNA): TGCGCCAGCAGCTCTGCGGGGGGGTACACAGATACGCAGTATTTT. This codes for CASSSAGGYTDTQYF.

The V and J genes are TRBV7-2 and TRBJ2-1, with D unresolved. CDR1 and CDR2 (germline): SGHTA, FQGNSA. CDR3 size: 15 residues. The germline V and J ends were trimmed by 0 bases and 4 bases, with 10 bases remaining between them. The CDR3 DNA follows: TGTGCCAGCAGCTTAGCGCCGGCTAGGTACAATGAGCAGTTCTTC. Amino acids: CASSLAPARYNEQFF.

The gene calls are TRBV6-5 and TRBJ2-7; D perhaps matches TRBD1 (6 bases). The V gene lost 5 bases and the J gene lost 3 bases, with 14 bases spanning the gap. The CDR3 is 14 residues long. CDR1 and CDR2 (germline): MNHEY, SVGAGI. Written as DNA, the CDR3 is TGTGCCAGCAGTCCAACGGGACACCGCTACGAGCAGTACGTC. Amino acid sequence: CASSPTGHRYEQYV.

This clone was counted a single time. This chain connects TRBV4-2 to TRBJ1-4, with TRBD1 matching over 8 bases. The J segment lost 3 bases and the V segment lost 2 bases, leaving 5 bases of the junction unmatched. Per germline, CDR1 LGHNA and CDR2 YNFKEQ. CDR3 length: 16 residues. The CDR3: CASSQSQGGANEKLFF. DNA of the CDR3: TGTGCCAGCAGCCAATCACAGGGGGGAGCTAATGAAAAACTGTTTTTT.

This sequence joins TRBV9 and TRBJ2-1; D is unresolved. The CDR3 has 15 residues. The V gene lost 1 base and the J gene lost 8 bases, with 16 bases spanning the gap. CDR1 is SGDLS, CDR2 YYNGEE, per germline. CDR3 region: CASSVSVASRHEQFF. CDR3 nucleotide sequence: TGTGCCAGCAGCGTAAGCGTCGCCTCGCGCCATGAGCAGTTCTTC.

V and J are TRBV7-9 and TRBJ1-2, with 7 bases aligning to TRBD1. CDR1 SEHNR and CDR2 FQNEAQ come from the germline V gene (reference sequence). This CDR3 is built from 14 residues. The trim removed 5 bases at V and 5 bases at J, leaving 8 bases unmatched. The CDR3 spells CASSTGAGSYGYTF. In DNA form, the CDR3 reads TGTGCCAGCAGCACAGGGGCGGGGAGTTATGGCTACACCTTC.

Here the CDR3 reads CASSETSTSGSVTQYF. CDR3 coding DNA: TGTGCCAGCAGCGAAACCAGTACTAGCGGTTCGGTGACCCAGTACTTC. This chain links TRBV7-3 with TRBJ2-5; 8 bases align to TRBD2. Germline values: CDR1 SGHTA, CDR2 FQGTGA. The length of the CDR3 is 16 residues. Losses at the gene ends were 5 bases for V and 7 bases for J; bases not matched to a gene: 15.

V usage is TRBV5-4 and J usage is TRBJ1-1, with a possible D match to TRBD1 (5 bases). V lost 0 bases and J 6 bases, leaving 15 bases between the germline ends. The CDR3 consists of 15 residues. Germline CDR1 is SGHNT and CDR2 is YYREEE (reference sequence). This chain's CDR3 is CASSLAGKEGPEAFF. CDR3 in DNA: TGTGCCAGCAGCTTGGCGGGAAAGGAGGGACCTGAAGCTTTCTTT.

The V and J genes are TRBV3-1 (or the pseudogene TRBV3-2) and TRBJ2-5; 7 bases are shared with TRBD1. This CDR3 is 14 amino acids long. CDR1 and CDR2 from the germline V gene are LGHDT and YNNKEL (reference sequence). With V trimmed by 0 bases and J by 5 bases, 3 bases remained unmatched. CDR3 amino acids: CASSQDLDRETQYF. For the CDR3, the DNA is TGTGCCAGCAGCCAAGACCTGGACAGGGAGACCCAGTACTTC.

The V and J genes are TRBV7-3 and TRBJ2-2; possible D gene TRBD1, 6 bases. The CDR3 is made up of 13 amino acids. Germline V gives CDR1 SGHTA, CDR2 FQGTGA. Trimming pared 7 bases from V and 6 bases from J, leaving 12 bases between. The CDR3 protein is CASTPGAPGELFF. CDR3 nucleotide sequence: TGTGCCAGCACCCCAGGGGCGCCCGGGGAGCTGTTTTTT.

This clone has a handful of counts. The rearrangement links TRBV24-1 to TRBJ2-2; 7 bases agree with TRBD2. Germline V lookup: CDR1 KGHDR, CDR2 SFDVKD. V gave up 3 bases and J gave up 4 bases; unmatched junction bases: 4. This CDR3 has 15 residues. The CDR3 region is CATSDLAAGTGELFF. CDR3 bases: TGTGCCACCAGTGATCTAGCGGCGGGCACCGGGGAGCTGTTTTTT.

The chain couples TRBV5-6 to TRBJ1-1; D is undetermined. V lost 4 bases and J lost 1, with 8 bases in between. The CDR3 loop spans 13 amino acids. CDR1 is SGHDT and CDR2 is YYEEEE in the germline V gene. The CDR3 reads CASSRDKNTEAFF. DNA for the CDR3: TGTGCCAGCAGCCGAGACAAGAACACTGAAGCTTTCTTT.

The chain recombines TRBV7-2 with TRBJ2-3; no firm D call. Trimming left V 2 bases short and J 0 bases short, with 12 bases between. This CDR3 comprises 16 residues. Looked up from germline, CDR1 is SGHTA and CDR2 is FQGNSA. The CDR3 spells CASSLIADPSTDTQYF. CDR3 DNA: TGTGCCAGCAGCTTAATAGCAGACCCTAGCACAGATACGCAGTATTTT.

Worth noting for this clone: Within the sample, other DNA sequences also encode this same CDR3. CDR3 bases: TGTGCCAGCAGCGGCCGGGGGGGGCGAAGCACCGGGGAGCTGTTTTTT. Residues: CASSGRGGRSTGELFF. J is TRBJ2-2 and V is TRBV11-3; TRBD2 matches at 8 bases. Germline-derived CDR1 and CDR2 are SGHNT and YENEEA. Trimming cost V 5 bases and J 4 bases; bases outside gene matches: 9. The CDR3 is made up of 16 amino acids.

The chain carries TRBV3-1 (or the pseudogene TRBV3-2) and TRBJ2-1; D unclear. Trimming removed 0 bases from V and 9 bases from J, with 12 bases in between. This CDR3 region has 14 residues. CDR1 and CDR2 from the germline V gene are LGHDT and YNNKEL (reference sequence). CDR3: CASSQDFALSEQFF. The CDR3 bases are TGTGCCAGCAGCCAAGATTTCGCTCTCAGTGAGCAGTTCTTC.

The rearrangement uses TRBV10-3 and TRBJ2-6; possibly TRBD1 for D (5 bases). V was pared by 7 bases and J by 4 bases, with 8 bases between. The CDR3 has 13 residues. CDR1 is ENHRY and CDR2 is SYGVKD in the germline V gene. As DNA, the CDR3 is TGTGCCATCACGGACATAGGGGCCAACGTCCTGACTTTC. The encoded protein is CAITDIGANVLTF.

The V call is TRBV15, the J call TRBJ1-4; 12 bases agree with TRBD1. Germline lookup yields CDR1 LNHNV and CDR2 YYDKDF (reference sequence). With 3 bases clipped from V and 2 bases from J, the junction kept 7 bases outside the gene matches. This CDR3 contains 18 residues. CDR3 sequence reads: CATSRPYGTGGTNEKLFF. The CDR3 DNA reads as TGTGCCACCAGCAGGCCTTATGGGACAGGGGGCACTAATGAAAAACTGTTTTTT.

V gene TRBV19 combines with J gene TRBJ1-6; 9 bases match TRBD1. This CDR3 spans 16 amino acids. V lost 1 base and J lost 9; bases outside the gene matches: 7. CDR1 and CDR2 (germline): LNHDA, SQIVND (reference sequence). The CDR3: CASSIGGQGITSPLHF. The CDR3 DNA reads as TGTGCCAGTAGTATAGGAGGACAGGGGATCACTTCACCCCTCCACTTT.

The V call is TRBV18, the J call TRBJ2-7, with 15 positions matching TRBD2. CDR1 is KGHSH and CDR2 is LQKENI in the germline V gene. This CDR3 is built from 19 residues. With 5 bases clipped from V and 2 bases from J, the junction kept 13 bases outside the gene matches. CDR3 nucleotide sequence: TGTGCCAGCTCAGGGACAGGGACTAGCGGGGGGTTATCTCCCTACGAGCAGTACTTC. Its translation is CASSGTGTSGGLSPYEQYF.